These T cell receptor beta chains were read from a single sample in a study of cytomegalovirus exposure and HLA in healthy donors. Sequencing used immunoSEQ multiplex PCR; TCRdb keeps in-frame clones, though not all of them. The sample comprises over 60,000 clones, roughly 94% of which are singletons, and approximately 4.5% rests with the top ten. Source material: PBMCs. The receptor set was obtained from a man between 18 and 29 years old in good health and CMV-seropositive. CDR3s include the opening cysteine and the closing phenylalanine or tryptophan. The D gene is left open where the match is weak. Size tells how often a clone was seen (once, few, many) or the class of an expanded clone, and some rows leave it out.

j_call: TRBJ1-2; d_call: .; clone_size: .; v_call: TRBV28; cdr3_aa: CASSLSTTPPNLYGYTF; cdr3_nt: TGTGCCAGCAGTTTATCCACTACCCCGCCAAACCTCTATGGCTACACCTTC
j_call: TRBJ1-1; d_call: TRBD1; clone_size: once; v_call: TRBV7-9; cdr3_aa: CASSSRQGGTEAFF; cdr3_nt: TGTGCCAGCAGCTCCAGACAGGGCGGAACTGAAGCTTTCTTT
j_call: TRBJ1-5; d_call: TRBD1; clone_size: .; v_call: TRBV28; cdr3_aa: CASSTVGTGDNQPQHF; cdr3_nt: TGTGCCAGCAGCACCGTGGGGACAGGGGACAATCAGCCCCAGCATTTT
j_call: TRBJ1-2; d_call: TRBD1; clone_size: .; v_call: TRBV5-4; cdr3_aa: CASSLDREEDYTF; cdr3_nt: TGTGCCAGCAGCCTTGACAGGGAAGAGGACTACACCTTC
j_call: TRBJ2-5; d_call: .; clone_size: .; v_call: TRBV7-6; cdr3_aa: CASTGAGRETQYF; cdr3_nt: TGTGCCAGCACCGGGGCGGGGAGAGAGACCCAGTACTTC
j_call: TRBJ2-5; d_call: .; clone_size: .; v_call: TRBV7-9; cdr3_aa: CASSFKQQETQYF; cdr3_nt: TGTGCCAGCAGCTTCAAACAGCAAGAGACCCAGTACTTC
j_call: TRBJ2-7; d_call: .; clone_size: .; v_call: TRBV28; cdr3_aa: CASSPTEYGRDPSYEQYF; cdr3_nt: TGTGCCAGCAGTCCAACAGAATACGGGAGAGACCCCTCCTACGAGCAGTACTTC
j_call: TRBJ2-3; d_call: TRBD2; clone_size: .; v_call: TRBV18; cdr3_aa: CASSPPLTSGGQDTQYF; cdr3_nt: TGTGCCAGCTCACCACCCCTGACTAGCGGGGGGCAAGATACGCAGTATTTT
j_call: TRBJ2-1; d_call: .; clone_size: .; v_call: TRBV11-2; cdr3_aa: CASSLRPGIPPTEQFF; cdr3_nt: TGTGCCAGCAGCTTAAGGCCCGGGATCCCCCCTACTGAGCAGTTCTTC
j_call: TRBJ2-1; d_call: .; clone_size: .; v_call: TRBV7-9; cdr3_aa: CASSLELGSYNEQFF; cdr3_nt: TGTGCCAGCAGCTTAGAACTAGGATCCTACAATGAGCAGTTCTTC
j_call: TRBJ2-5; d_call: .; clone_size: once; v_call: TRBV6-5; cdr3_aa: CASSSVGQLQETQYF; cdr3_nt: TGTGCCAGCAGTTCCGTCGGACAGCTCCAAGAGACCCAGTACTTC
j_call: TRBJ2-1; d_call: .; clone_size: .; v_call: TRBV25-1; cdr3_aa: CASSGRQVNNEQFF; cdr3_nt: TGTGCCAGCAGTGGGAGACAGGTCAACAATGAGCAGTTCTTC
j_call: TRBJ1-2; d_call: TRBD1; clone_size: .; v_call: TRBV19; cdr3_aa: CASSIGQGHYGYTF; cdr3_nt: TGTGCCAGTAGTATAGGACAGGGGCACTATGGCTACACCTTC
j_call: TRBJ1-5; d_call: TRBD1; clone_size: .; v_call: TRBV6-1; cdr3_aa: CASSDRTGGNQPQHF; cdr3_nt: TGTGCCAGCAGTGACAGGACAGGGGGCAATCAGCCCCAGCATTTT
j_call: TRBJ2-6; d_call: .; clone_size: .; v_call: TRBV6-1; cdr3_aa: CASSETDSSGANVLTF; cdr3_nt: TGTGCCAGCAGTGAAACGGACAGCTCTGGGGCCAACGTCCTGACTTTC
j_call: TRBJ1-5; d_call: .; clone_size: .; v_call: TRBV7-2; cdr3_aa: CASSGLPLRYSNQPQHF; cdr3_nt: TGTGCCAGCAGCGGCCTCCCTTTACGATATAGCAATCAGCCCCAGCATTTT
j_call: TRBJ1-5; d_call: TRBD1; clone_size: .; v_call: TRBV19; cdr3_aa: CASSTDRGNQPQHF; cdr3_nt: TGTGCCAGTAGTACGGACAGGGGCAATCAGCCCCAGCATTTT
j_call: TRBJ1-4; d_call: .; clone_size: .; v_call: TRBV19; cdr3_aa: CASSTNQGTYEKLFF; cdr3_nt: TGTGCCAGTAGTACGAACCAGGGTACTTATGAAAAACTGTTTTTT
j_call: TRBJ1-5; d_call: TRBD1; clone_size: once; v_call: TRBV28; cdr3_aa: CASSFKTGTGGGRGNQPQHF; cdr3_nt: TGTGCCAGCAGTTTCAAAACCGGGACAGGGGGCGGGAGGGGCAATCAGCCCCAGCATTTT
j_call: TRBJ2-7; d_call: TRBD1; clone_size: .; v_call: TRBV12-5; cdr3_aa: CASGLALGTDLTYEQYF; cdr3_nt: TGTGCTAGTGGTTTGGCCCTAGGGACAGACCTAACCTACGAGCAGTACTTC
j_call: TRBJ2-7; d_call: .; clone_size: once; v_call: TRBV11-2; cdr3_aa: CASSFTGSYEQYF; cdr3_nt: TGTGCCAGCAGCTTTACAGGCTCCTACGAGCAGTACTTC
j_call: TRBJ1-1; d_call: .; clone_size: .; v_call: TRBV5-1; cdr3_aa: CASSLTGSNTEAFF; cdr3_nt: TGCGCCAGCAGCTTGACGGGTTCGAACACTGAAGCTTTCTTT
j_call: TRBJ2-5; d_call: TRBD2; clone_size: .; v_call: TRBV4-3; cdr3_aa: CASSPGLLETQYF; cdr3_nt: TGCGCCAGCAGCCCGGGACTATTGGAGACCCAGTACTTC
j_call: TRBJ2-7; d_call: .; clone_size: .; v_call: TRBV6-1; cdr3_aa: CASSEEGVQYSYEQYF; cdr3_nt: TGTGCCAGCAGTGAAGAGGGGGTCCAATACTCCTACGAGCAGTACTTC
j_call: TRBJ1-1; d_call: .; clone_size: .; v_call: TRBV15; cdr3_aa: CATRKQELNTEAFF; cdr3_nt: TGTGCCACCAGGAAACAGGAGCTGAACACTGAAGCTTTCTTT
j_call: TRBJ1-5; d_call: .; clone_size: .; v_call: TRBV28; cdr3_aa: CASSFSQGNQPQHF; cdr3_nt: TGTGCCAGCAGTTTTTCTCAGGGGAATCAGCCCCAGCATTTT
j_call: TRBJ2-2; d_call: TRBD2; clone_size: .; v_call: TRBV6-1; cdr3_aa: CASGTSGRQSGELFF; cdr3_nt: TGTGCCAGTGGGACTAGCGGGCGTCAGTCCGGGGAGCTGTTTTTT
j_call: TRBJ2-5; d_call: TRBD2; clone_size: .; v_call: TRBV4-2; cdr3_aa: CASSQAGPGGETQYF; cdr3_nt: TGTGCCAGCAGCCAAGCGGGACCGGGGGGGGAGACCCAGTACTTC
j_call: TRBJ2-1; d_call: .; clone_size: .; v_call: TRBV5-1; cdr3_aa: CASSVGPLQNEQFF; cdr3_nt: TGCGCCAGCAGCGTGGGCCCCCTCCAGAATGAGCAGTTCTTC
j_call: TRBJ1-2; d_call: .; clone_size: .; v_call: TRBV27; cdr3_aa: CASSLGQGSEYGYTF; cdr3_nt: TGTGCCAGCAGTTTAGGGCAGGGCTCTGAATATGGCTACACCTTC
j_call: TRBJ1-5; d_call: .; clone_size: .; v_call: TRBV19; cdr3_aa: CASSIGGQPGQPQHF; cdr3_nt: TGTGCCAGTAGTATAGGAGGACAGCCAGGGCAGCCCCAGCATTTT
j_call: TRBJ2-7; d_call: TRBD2; clone_size: .; v_call: TRBV5-1; cdr3_aa: CASSLGGPSGREQYF; cdr3_nt: TGCGCCAGCAGCTTGGGGGGGCCTAGCGGGCGCGAGCAGTACTTC
j_call: TRBJ1-5; d_call: .; clone_size: .; v_call: TRBV6-6; cdr3_aa: CASSYMTDTNQPQHF; cdr3_nt: TGTGCCAGCAGTTACATGACAGATACCAATCAGCCCCAGCATTTT
j_call: TRBJ1-2; d_call: .; clone_size: .; v_call: TRBV19; cdr3_aa: CASSQAGVEGYTF; cdr3_nt: TGTGCCAGTAGTCAGGCCGGGGTTGAAGGCTACACCTTC
j_call: TRBJ1-3; d_call: .; clone_size: .; v_call: TRBV18; cdr3_aa: CASSPEQGHTGNTIYF; cdr3_nt: TGTGCCAGCTCACCCGAGCAGGGGCATACTGGAAACACCATATATTTT
j_call: TRBJ2-3; d_call: TRBD2; clone_size: .; v_call: TRBV4-3; cdr3_aa: CASSPVVGRLDTQYF; cdr3_nt: TGCGCCAGCAGCCCCGTAGTCGGGAGGTTAGATACGCAGTATTTT
j_call: TRBJ1-2; d_call: .; clone_size: .; v_call: TRBV11-2; cdr3_aa: CASSLDAPQGWVGYTF; cdr3_nt: TGTGCCAGCAGCTTAGATGCACCACAGGGTTGGGTTGGCTACACCTTC
j_call: TRBJ2-2; d_call: TRBD2; clone_size: .; v_call: TRBV2; cdr3_aa: CASSVTSGGNTGELFF; cdr3_nt: TGTGCCAGCAGTGTGACTAGCGGGGGTAACACCGGGGAGCTGTTTTTT
j_call: TRBJ1-2; d_call: .; clone_size: .; v_call: TRBV15; cdr3_aa: CATSRDLGGGYGYTF; cdr3_nt: TGTGCCACCAGCAGAGATTTAGGGGGTGGCTATGGCTACACCTTC
j_call: TRBJ2-7; d_call: .; clone_size: .; v_call: TRBV23-1; cdr3_aa: CASSQSSRDEQYF; cdr3_nt: TGCGCCAGCAGTCAATCGAGCAGGGACGAGCAGTACTTC
j_call: TRBJ1-1; d_call: .; clone_size: .; v_call: TRBV13; cdr3_aa: CASDKLNTEAFF; cdr3_nt: TGTGCCAGTGACAAGTTGAACACTGAAGCTTTCTTT
j_call: TRBJ2-1; d_call: .; clone_size: .; v_call: TRBV9; cdr3_aa: CASSKGDSRNEQFF; cdr3_nt: TGTGCCAGCAGCAAAGGGGACTCGCGCAATGAGCAGTTCTTC
j_call: TRBJ1-2; d_call: .; clone_size: .; v_call: TRBV29-1; cdr3_aa: CSVEDLGPINYGYTF; cdr3_nt: TGCAGCGTTGAAGATCTAGGCCCGATTAACTATGGCTACACCTTC
j_call: TRBJ2-3; d_call: TRBD2; clone_size: .; v_call: TRBV4-1; cdr3_aa: CASSQVGGGSDTQYF; cdr3_nt: TGCGCCAGCAGCCAAGTCGGGGGGGGCTCAGATACGCAGTATTTT
j_call: TRBJ2-2; d_call: TRBD2; clone_size: .; v_call: TRBV4-3; cdr3_aa: CASSQASLAGLSSGELFF; cdr3_nt: TGCGCCAGCAGCCAAGCCTCACTAGCGGGACTATCTTCCGGGGAGCTGTTTTTT
j_call: TRBJ1-2; d_call: TRBD1; clone_size: once; v_call: TRBV6-5; cdr3_aa: CASTTGYGYTF; cdr3_nt: TGTGCCAGCACGACAGGGTATGGCTACACCTTC
j_call: TRBJ1-6; d_call: TRBD1; clone_size: .; v_call: TRBV9; cdr3_aa: CASSSGTGYSPLHF; cdr3_nt: TGTGCCAGCAGCTCCGGGACAGGGTACTCACCCCTCCACTTT
j_call: TRBJ2-6; d_call: .; clone_size: .; v_call: TRBV27; cdr3_aa: CASSSLRLSGANVLTF; cdr3_nt: TGTGCCAGCAGTTCACTACGGCTCTCTGGGGCCAACGTCCTGACTTTC
j_call: TRBJ2-7; d_call: .; clone_size: .; v_call: TRBV5-6; cdr3_aa: CASSQGTDRSYEQYF; cdr3_nt: TGTGCCAGCAGCCAAGGAACGGACAGATCCTACGAGCAGTACTTC
j_call: TRBJ2-5; d_call: .; clone_size: .; v_call: TRBV2; cdr3_aa: CASSEGQVRRETQYF; cdr3_nt: TGTGCCAGCAGTGAAGGTCAGGTCAGACGGGAGACCCAGTACTTC
j_call: TRBJ2-2; d_call: .; clone_size: .; v_call: TRBV7-3; cdr3_aa: CASSLSGSHNTGELFF; cdr3_nt: TGTGCCAGCAGCTTATCTGGGAGCCACAACACCGGGGAGCTGTTTTTT